The T cell receptor (beta chain) under discussion was sequenced for a study of spatial heterogeneity in lung cancer. As for the study in general: Alpha-chain detections were consistently fewer than beta-chain detections among the sequences.

Germline CDR1 SGHVS, CDR2 FNYEAQ. The CDR3 length is 17 residues. V dropped 5 bases and J dropped 2 bases, with 19 bases sitting between them. TCRdb passed the 5' RACE reads through MiXCR, listing each CDR3 protein once. Here the sample spans around 32,000 distinct CDR3 sequences, roughly 10% being singletons. The time point here: blood at routine non-recurrence follow-up after resection. Whole RNA obtained from tumor, nontumor lung or frozen PBMC underwent sequencing without sorting. The sample consisted of PBMCs, taken at follow-up. J is TRBJ1-3 and V is TRBV7-6; D may be TRBD1 (5 bases). The source is a female donor with early-stage non-small cell lung cancer. This CDR3 reads CASSAGPLGRTGNTIYF. In DNA, the CDR3 is TGTGCCAGCAGCGCGGGACCGCTCGGCCGTACTGGAAACACCATATATTTT.